The subject of this entry is one T cell receptor beta chain. Generated by immunoSEQ multiplex PCR, the TCRdb table keeps only in-frame clones and is missing some. Among about 2.4 million clones listed, approximately 92% were seen once. This entry comes from a study of shared clonotypes between healthy human individuals. V was pared by 1 base and J by 0 bases, with 10 bases between. This CDR3 region has 16 residues. Germline V lookup: CDR1 MDHEN, CDR2 SYDVKM. The source is a man aged 18 to 30 in good health. The sequenced material came from naive CD4+ T cells sorted from blood. Subset meaning: CD45RA+ positively selected. This chain links TRBV28 with TRBJ1-5; no definite D call. Here the CDR3 DNA reads TGTGCCAGCAGTTTATTTGGAACATCTAGCAATCAGCCCCAGCATTTT. This translates into CASSLFGTSSNQPQHF.